The 9 T cell receptor beta chains below all came from one sample that was sequenced in a study of shared clonotypes between healthy human individuals. The method was immunoSEQ multiplex PCR; TCRdb's version includes in-frame clones alone and lacks a portion of them. The repertoire holds a few million clones, with 93% as singletons. Specimen: naive CD4+ T cells from PBMCs. The sample's subset: CD45RA+ positively selected. The origin of the receptors is a man between 18 and 35 years old in good health. Some clones in this sample may be carry-over from other donors' samples.

This CDR3 is CASSLGYTRGRVSNQPQHF. In nucleotides, the CDR3 is TGTGCCAGCAGCTTAGGTTATACTAGGGGGCGGGTGAGCAATCAGCCCCAGCATTTT. The V call is TRBV7-8, the J call TRBJ1-5, with TRBD1 identical over 7 bases. The trim removed 1 base at V and 1 base at J, leaving 13 bases unmatched. Germline V gene data show CDR1 as SGHVS and CDR2 as FQNEAQ. CDR3 length: 19 amino acids. Full variable domain (rest looked up from reference TRBV7-8 and TRBJ1-5): GAGVSQSPRYKVAKRGQDVALRCDPISGHVSLFWYQQALGQGPEFLTYFQNEAQLDKSGLPSDRFFAERPEGSVSTLKIQRTQQEDSAVYLCASSLGYTRGRVSNQPQHFGDGTRLSIL.

The V and J genes are TRBV7-3 and TRBJ2-3; no reliable D call. Trimming removed 2 bases from V and 0 bases from J, with 9 bases in between. The CDR3 spans 15 residues. Germline V CDR1 and CDR2: SGHTA, FQGTGA. In DNA, the CDR3 is TGTGCCAGCAGCTTATCCAAACTTAGCACAGATACGCAGTATTTT. Translating it yields CASSLSKLSTDTQYF.

The chain has TRBV9 and TRBJ2-3, with D possibly being TRBD2 (6 bases). The V gene's germline CDR1 is SGDLS and CDR2 YYNGEE. Trimming shortened V by 0 bases and J by 6 bases, and 14 bases separated the two germline ends. This CDR3 region has 15 residues. Here the CDR3 reads CASSVATEGWDTQYF. As DNA, the CDR3 is TGTGCCAGCAGCGTAGCTACGGAGGGTTGGGATACGCAGTATTTT.

The chain employs TRBV5-1 and TRBJ2-1; 7 nucleotides line up with TRBD1. CDR1 is SGHRS and CDR2 is YFSETQ in the germline V gene. The CDR3 consists of 14 residues. The V segment lost 6 bases and the J segment 3 bases; nucleotides outside the gene matches: 6. Written as DNA, the CDR3 is TGCGCCAGCACCCTAGGGACAGTCTACAATGAGCAGTTCTTC. This gives the protein CASTLGTVYNEQFF. Combining the CDR3 with reference TRBV5-1 and TRBJ2-1 gives the whole variable domain KAGVTQTPRYLIKTRGQQVTLSCSPISGHRSVSWYQQTPGQGLQFLFEYFSETQRNKGNFPGRFSGRQFSNSRSEMNVSTLELGDSALYLCASTLGTVYNEQFFGPGTRLTVL.

V gene TRBV4-1 combines with J gene TRBJ2-5, with a tentative D call TRBD2 (6 bases). Trimming cost V 2 bases and J 2 bases, with 15 bases left between them. The CDR3 spans 16 residues. The V gene's germline CDR1 is MGHRA and CDR2 YSYEKL. The CDR3 sequence: CASSQLLAGTQETQYF. CDR3 nucleotide sequence: TGCGCCAGCAGCCAATTATTGGCAGGGACTCAAGAGACCCAGTACTTC.

The V and J genes are TRBV19 and TRBJ2-2; tentatively, D is TRBD1 (5 bases). Trimming stripped 1 base from V and 2 bases from J, with 14 bases between. This CDR3 region has 17 residues. Germline lookup yields CDR1 LNHDA and CDR2 SQIVND (reference sequence). The CDR3 is CASSIARAARNTGELFF. The CDR3, as DNA: TGTGCCAGTAGTATAGCCAGGGCGGCTAGAAACACCGGGGAGCTGTTTTTT.

This rearrangement joins TRBV7-2 to TRBJ1-1; D not resolved. Germline CDR1 and CDR2: SGHTA and FQGNSA. The CDR3 is made up of 13 amino acids. V was pared by 5 bases and J by 4 bases, with 11 bases between. CDR3: CASSPPGGTEAFF. DNA for the CDR3: TGTGCCAGCAGCCCACCAGGCGGCACTGAAGCTTTCTTT.

The chain couples TRBV5-5 to TRBJ2-3; 9 bases are shared with TRBD1. From germline, CDR1 is SGHKS and CDR2 YYEKEE (reference sequence). The CDR3 sequence is 14 residues long. V lost 7 bases to trimming and J lost 7 bases; unmatched junction nucleotides: 10. The CDR3 nucleotides are TGTGCCAGCGACACAACCGGGACAGGGAATACGCAGTATTTT. Protein product: CASDTTGTGNTQYF.

The V gene is TRBV6-6, the J gene TRBJ1-1; D unresolved. Germline assignment: CDR1 MNHNY and CDR2 SVGAGI (reference sequence). The length of the CDR3 is 13 residues. Deletions cut 2 bases from V and 4 bases from J, with 8 bases between. The CDR3 protein is CASSYGVPTEAFF. The CDR3 bases are TGTGCCAGCAGTTACGGGGTGCCCACTGAAGCTTTCTTT.